These T cell receptor beta chains were read from a single sample in a study of T cell changes during pregnancy in multiple sclerosis. Clones were read by immunoSEQ multiplex PCR, and TCRdb kept only the in-frame ones, dropping some. The sample holds around 80,000 clones, about 91% seen once. Sequenced here: peripheral blood, sampled before pregnancy. The source of these receptors is a female donor with multiple sclerosis, enrolled in a pregnancy study. CDR3s include the opening cysteine and the closing phenylalanine or tryptophan. The order of the fields is J gene, V gene, CDR3 protein.

TRBJ2-1 | TRBV11-1 | CASSFLAGGSYNEQFF
TRBJ1-2 | TRBV5-4 | CASSFGTGAYGYTF
TRBJ1-1 | TRBV5-4 | CASSPNPEERAFF
TRBJ1-3 | TRBV13 | CASSFPTGRGGNTIYF
TRBJ1-2 | TRBV18 | CASDPITGSIGGYTF
TRBJ2-7 | TRBV6-5 | CASAGIGYEQYF
TRBJ1-3 | TRBV7-9 | CASSPSSGNTIYF
TRBJ1-6 | TRBV5-4 | CASSLDNSPLHF
TRBJ2-5 | TRBV6-1 | CASSPAGGEETQYF
TRBJ1-6 | TRBV7-3 | CASSLQGRPPLHF
TRBJ2-7 | TRBV5-1 | CASSPGTGKAGYEQYF
TRBJ1-2 | TRBV27 | CASSRGTGGNYGYTF
TRBJ2-7 | TRBV5-1 | CASSLGVQGEQYF
TRBJ1-2 | TRBV27 | CASRTDRGAIYGYTF
TRBJ2-5 | TRBV4-1 | CASSGLGGGETQYF
TRBJ1-1 | TRBV27 | CASSLLGGGENTEAFF
TRBJ1-2 | TRBV14 | CASSSTGGGGYTF
TRBJ2-3 | TRBV5-4 | CASSSAGLAGAGDTQYF
TRBJ2-1 | TRBV7-3 | CASSPTGTSNEQFF
TRBJ2-1 | TRBV27 | CASSLRAGGFYNEQFF
TRBJ2-6 | TRBV2 | CASQVQTGSGANVLTF
TRBJ1-3 | TRBV5-1 | CASSSGVGVSGNTIYF
TRBJ1-1 | TRBV7-2 | CASSLGARPEAFF
TRBJ2-5 | TRBV19 | CASSIDRRGGGTQYF
TRBJ1-1 | TRBV6-6 | CASIETGMNTEAFF
TRBJ1-2 | TRBV7-2 | CASSQSTGYGYTF
TRBJ2-5 | TRBV7-6 | CASSPWTESETQYF
TRBJ1-4 | TRBV18 | CASSPSTGGTNEKLFF
. | TRBV5-6 | CASSLPGSSYEQYF
TRBJ2-3 | TRBV14 | CASSLKTRLDTQYF
TRBJ2-7 | TRBV7-9 | CASSPDYEQYF
TRBJ1-5 | TRBV18 | CASSPSGISNQPQHF
TRBJ2-3 | TRBV11-2 | CASSGGSTDTQYF
TRBJ1-2 | TRBV7-9 | CASSLGQGGNYGYTF
TRBJ2-1 | TRBV6-1 | CASSEGGARGEPWDEQFF
TRBJ1-1 | TRBV6-5 | CASSYGQGVTEAFF
TRBJ1-1 | TRBV5-8 | CASSFERGILGAFF
TRBJ1-1 | TRBV6-6 | CASTLEGAVEAFF
TRBJ1-3 | TRBV14 | CASSLNSGNTIYF
TRBJ2-1 | TRBV6-1 | CASSPGGFYNEQFF
TRBJ2-2 | TRBV4-1 | CASSQVLTGELFF
TRBJ1-1 | TRBV29-1 | CSAGGGEAFF
TRBJ1-1 | TRBV14 | CASSPGDSRLNTEAFF
TRBJ1-1 | TRBV7-3 | CASSLTRDGTEAFF
TRBJ1-5 | TRBV4-2 | CASSQGANSNQPQHF
TRBJ2-7 | TRBV7-2 | CASSQLPRPGLTTYEQYF
TRBJ1-5 | TRBV27 | CASSHYQGETNQPQHF
TRBJ1-1 | TRBV25-1 | CASSEFRDRAEAFF
TRBJ1-2 | TRBV20-1 | CSQDSNYGYTF
TRBJ1-2 | TRBV5-1 | CASSLGGVYGYTF